This T cell receptor (beta chain) was documented in a study of T-cell memory formation after mild COVID-19. Study conclusions and caveats: The study found balanced CD4/CD8 in clones contracting day 15 to 85 and a CD4+ lean in later expanders.

V was cut by 3 bases and J by 4 bases, with 4 bases left in between. From germline, CDR1 is SGHAT and CDR2 FQNNGV. The CDR3 spans 11 residues. Points on this clonotype: Its target is unknown.

Via MiXCR, TCRdb re-called the 5' RACE reads, giving one row per CDR3 protein. In the table there are about 160,000 distinct CDR3 sequences, roughly 28% of which are singletons. Sequencing used PBMCs or a T cell subset sorted from them (not recorded which). The chain joins TRBV11-2 to TRBJ2-7, with D unresolved. The sequence was collected from an adult woman who had mild COVID-19 (a few samples of this study predate the infection). Cell type and time point are not known. The CDR3 reads CASSFQYEQYF. For the CDR3, the DNA is TGTGCCAGCAGCTTTCAATACGAGCAGTACTTC. Supplemented by reference TRBV11-2 and TRBJ2-7, the full variable domain reads EAGVAQSPRYKIIEKRQSVAFWCNPISGHATLYWYQQILGQGPKLLIQFQNNGVVDDSQLPKDRFSAERLKGVDSTLKIQPAKLEDSAVYLCASSFQYEQYFGPGTRLTVT.